These 23 T cell receptor beta chains were all obtained from the same sample, sequenced in a study of blood T cell repertoires in COVID-19 (dated by TCRdb to the early 2020s). Library preparation was by the immunoSEQ multiplex PCR assay. The clones in this table, taken by TCRdb from immuneACCESS, are in-frame only. Not every clone is retained; where verified, under half of the shortfall comes from an unresolved V gene, and the cause of the rest is unknown. The sample profile shows over 200,000 clones; about 90% of them were found once. Together, the top ten hold roughly 3.7% of the sample. Input material: PBMCs or T cells enriched from blood (not recorded which). All receptors come from a woman aged 25-40 years who had been exposed to COVID-19.

The J gene is TRBJ2-7, the V gene TRBV27; TRBD2 matches at 11 bases. V was pared by 5 bases and J by 7 bases, with 10 bases of the junction left unmatched. The CDR3 totals 15 residues. Germline V gene lookup returns CDR1 MNHEY and CDR2 SMNVEV (reference sequence). In DNA form, the CDR3 reads TGTGCCAGCAGTCCTTTAGCGGGAGGGCCAGTTGAGCAGTACTTC. Encoded protein: CASSPLAGGPVEQYF.

The chain is built from TRBV9 and TRBJ2-7; D not resolved. Trimming cost V 0 bases and J 2 bases, with 9 bases left between them. CDR3 length: 14 residues. Germline lookup yields CDR1 SGDLS and CDR2 YYNGEE. CDR3 sequence (DNA): TGTGCCAGCAGCGTAGGGGTCGAGGCCTACGAGCAGTACTTC. It yields the protein CASSVGVEAYEQYF.

CDR3 nucleotide sequence: TGTGCCAGCAGTGAACAAAGGGGGTACGAGCAGTACTTC. As protein: CASSEQRGYEQYF. The chain couples TRBV6-1 to TRBJ2-7, with D perhaps matching TRBD1 (6 bases). V was clipped by 2 bases and J by 4 bases, with 9 bases between them. The CDR3 covers 13 residues. Germline V lookup: CDR1 MNHNS, CDR2 SASEGT.

This chain links TRBV19 with TRBJ2-3; maybe TRBD1 (6 bases). This CDR3 comprises 14 residues. The ends were cut back, 6 bases at V and 4 bases at J, with 14 bases in the middle. Germline CDR1 is LNHDA and CDR2 is SQIVND (reference sequence). CDR3 bases: TGTGCCAGTAGCCTCTTACAGGGCCCAGATACGCAGTATTTT. As protein: CASSLLQGPDTQYF.

The chain combines TRBV7-2 with TRBJ1-3; TRBD1 agrees at 12 bases. J lost 3 bases, V lost 5 bases, and 8 bases had no gene match. The length of the CDR3 is 17 residues. CDR1 and CDR2 (germline): SGHTA, FQGNSA. CDR3: CASSITGTGGIGNTIYF. The DNA for the CDR3 is TGTGCCAGCAGCATAACCGGGACAGGGGGCATTGGAAACACCATATATTTT. Full variable domain (outside the CDR3, taken from reference TRBV7-2 and TRBJ1-3): GAGVSQSPSNKVTEKGKDVELRCDPISGHTALYWYRQSLGQGLEFLIYFQGNSAPDKSGLPSDRFSAERTGGSVSTLTIQRTQQEDSAVYLCASSITGTGGIGNTIYFGEGSWLTVV.

As concerns this clone: Other nucleotide sequences in the sample specify the same CDR3. This chain links TRBV30 with TRBJ1-3, with D maybe TRBD1 (5 bases). Trimming took off 5 bases at V and 1 base at J, with 12 bases between the two ends. This CDR3 has 14 amino acids. Germline loops: CDR1 GTSNPN, CDR2 SVGIG (reference sequence). The CDR3 sequence is CAWGTGGSGNTIYF. DNA for the CDR3: TGTGCCTGGGGCACGGGGGGATCTGGAAACACCATATATTTT.

This clone came up once. The gene calls are TRBV6-5 and TRBJ2-2; 8 positions agree with TRBD2. Germline CDR1 is MNHEY and CDR2 is SVGAGI. Trimming took 6 bases from V and 9 from J; bases not matched to a gene: 6. There are 13 residues in the CDR3. Written as DNA, the CDR3 is TGTGCCAGCAGAAGCGGGAGCGCTCGGGAGCTGTTTTTT. Protein product: CASRSGSARELFF.

The chain joins TRBV10-3 to TRBJ2-1; 9 nucleotides align to TRBD2. This CDR3 comprises 15 residues. Per the germline V gene, CDR1 is ENHRY and CDR2 is SYGVKD. V dropped 2 bases and J dropped 4; count of bases not matched to a gene: 3. CDR3 DNA: TGTGCCATCAGTGAGAGACTAGCGGAATACAATGAGCAGTTCTTC. Translation: CAISERLAEYNEQFF.

The chain uses TRBV12-3 or TRBV12-4 and TRBJ1-1, with D unresolved. The CDR3 loop spans 11 amino acids. Between the trimmed V and J ends, which lost 3 bases and 6 bases, there was a span of 5 bases. The CDR3: CASSLFAEAFF. The CDR3 bases are TGTGCCAGCAGTTTGTTCGCTGAAGCTTTCTTT.

This chain joins TRBV7-9 and TRBJ1-2; D is unclear. V dropped 0 bases and J dropped 4 bases, with 9 bases sitting between them. Germline values: CDR1 SEHNR, CDR2 FQNEAQ (reference sequence). The CDR3 runs to 14 residues. This CDR3 reads CASSLAGSPYGYTF. The CDR3 region has the DNA TGTGCCAGCAGCTTAGCGGGCAGCCCCTATGGCTACACCTTC.

The rearrangement links TRBV12-3 or TRBV12-4 to TRBJ1-1; D gene uncertain. This CDR3 region has 11 residues. Trimming took 5 bases from V and 5 from J, leaving 6 bases between them. The CDR3 DNA is TGTGCCAGCAGTGCTAGGACTGAAGCTTTCTTT. Protein sequence: CASSARTEAFF.

This rearrangement joins TRBV6-5 to TRBJ1-1, with D unclear. Trimming removed 0 bases from V and 7 bases from J, with 12 bases in between. Per germline, CDR1 MNHEY and CDR2 SVGAGI. The CDR3 length is 14 residues. CDR3 region: CASSYSSGLHEAFF. The CDR3, as DNA: TGTGCCAGCAGTTACTCATCAGGCCTCCATGAAGCTTTCTTT.

J is TRBJ2-3 and V is TRBV3-1 (or the pseudogene TRBV3-2); 8 bases fit TRBD2. Germline V lookup: CDR1 LGHDT, CDR2 YNNKEL (reference sequence). The CDR3 has 15 residues. Trimming removed 3 bases from V and 0 bases from J; junction bases left unmatched: 2. The CDR3 here is CASSHSGTSTDTQYF. CDR3 nucleotides: TGTGCCAGCAGCCATAGCGGGACCAGCACAGATACGCAGTATTTT.

V gene TRBV27 combines with J gene TRBJ2-7; 7 nucleotides line up with TRBD1. CDR3 length: 15 residues. Germline V gene data show CDR1 as MNHEY and CDR2 as SMNVEV (reference sequence). V was clipped by 0 bases and J by 2 bases; unmatched bases: 4. CDR3: CASSLSMGQTYEQYF. In DNA, the CDR3 is TGTGCCAGCAGTTTATCGATGGGACAGACCTACGAGCAGTACTTC.

The chain is built from TRBV6-1 and TRBJ2-2; 12 positions match TRBD2. Germline CDR1 and CDR2: MNHNS and SASEGT. The length of the CDR3 is 18 residues. V was clipped by 3 bases and J by 4 bases; unmatched bases: 9. The CDR3 loop is CASSEARPGLAGTGELFF. The CDR3 DNA reads as TGTGCCAGCAGTGAGGCGAGACCGGGACTAGCGGGCACCGGGGAGCTGTTTTTT.

The V and J genes are TRBV6-4 and TRBJ2-7; D uncertain. The CDR3 has 16 amino acids. Germline assignment: CDR1 MRHNA and CDR2 SNTAGT. Trimming shortened V by 2 bases and J by 0 bases, and 14 bases separated the two germline ends. The CDR3, as DNA: TGTGCCAGCAGTGACGTCCGGGTCTCCGACTCCTACGAGCAGTACTTC. This translates into CASSDVRVSDSYEQYF.

The rearrangement links TRBV27 to TRBJ2-2; 12 positions agree with TRBD2. V trimming: 6 bases; J trimming: 6 bases; junction bases outside the gene matches: 5. This CDR3 contains 15 residues. The germline V gene encodes CDR1 MNHEY and CDR2 SMNVEV (reference sequence). DNA for the CDR3: TGTGCCAGCAGACCGACTAGCGGGAGCTCCGGGGAGCTGTTTTTT. As protein: CASRPTSGSSGELFF.

J is TRBJ2-6 and V is TRBV19, with D perhaps matching TRBD2 (7 bases). Germline values: CDR1 LNHDA, CDR2 SQIVND (reference sequence). The CDR3 consists of 16 residues. The V end lost 3 bases, the J end lost 4 bases, and 13 bases lay between the germline ends. In DNA form, the CDR3 reads TGTGCCAGTAGTATCTCGGGGGGCGCCGGGGCCAACGTCCTGACTTTC. Encoded protein: CASSISGGAGANVLTF. Variable domain in full (rest from reference TRBV19 and TRBJ2-6): DGGITQSPKYLFRKEGQNVTLSCEQNLNHDAMYWYRQDPGQGLRLIYYSQIVNDFQKGDIAEGYSVSREKKESFPLTVTSAQKNPTAFYLCASSISGGAGANVLTFGAGSRLTVL.

CDR3 residues: CASRLEVDTEAFF. CDR3 nucleotides: TGTGCCAGCAGACTGGAGGTTGACACTGAAGCTTTCTTT. This chain links TRBV12-3 or TRBV12-4 with TRBJ1-1; D gene unclear. This CDR3 contains 13 residues. The germline V and J ends were trimmed by 6 bases and 3 bases, with 11 bases remaining between them.

The chain carries TRBV5-1 and TRBJ2-1; D is ambiguous. This CDR3 region has 16 residues. The ends were cut back, 1 base at V and 0 bases at J, with 11 bases in the middle. Germline loops: CDR1 SGHRS, CDR2 YFSETQ. The CDR3 region is CASSLIASLSYNEQFF. The CDR3 DNA follows: TGCGCCAGCAGCTTGATCGCGAGCCTCTCCTACAATGAGCAGTTCTTC.

The chain uses TRBV28 and TRBJ2-3; D is unclear. Trimming took 6 bases from V and 0 from J, leaving 13 bases between them. The CDR3 runs 15 residues. CDR1 is MDHEN and CDR2 is SYDVKM in the germline V gene. This chain's CDR3 is CASSQRVASTDTQYF. The CDR3 nucleotides are TGTGCCAGCAGCCAAAGAGTAGCTAGCACAGATACGCAGTATTTT.

This clone has more than one count but fewer than ten. The chain employs TRBV20-1 and TRBJ1-6; the match to TRBD1 covers 8 bases. The CDR3 is 13 residues long. V dropped 3 bases and J dropped 9; count of bases not matched to a gene: 4. Germline-derived CDR1 and CDR2 are DFQATT and SNEGSKA (reference sequence). CDR3 bases: TGCAGTGCTAGTCAGGGGGCGGGTTCACCCCTCCACTTT. This sequence encodes CSASQGAGSPLHF.

J is TRBJ2-3 and V is TRBV10-3; possibly TRBD2 for D (5 bases). Germline V CDR1 and CDR2: ENHRY, SYGVKD. Deletions cut 10 bases from V and 6 bases from J, with 14 bases between. CDR3 size: 12 residues. CDR3 DNA: TGTGCCACCGGAGGCTCACCGGATACGCAGTATTTT. The encoded protein is CATGGSPDTQYF.